This is a list of T cell receptor beta chains from one sample in a study of control samples from healthy donors and cancer patients. Profiled with immunoSEQ multiplex PCR; TCRdb holds only in-frame clones, not every one. The repertoire includes 150,000 to 200,000 clones, roughly 94% of them detected once, and over 1.3% sits in the top ten. Sequencing was done on a sample of blood. These receptors all stem from a woman between 18 and 29 years old in good health. CDR3s include the opening cysteine and the closing phenylalanine or tryptophan. A D gene is named only where the DNA matches it firmly. A row's size may be missing; if present it is once, few, many or a size class.

cdr3_length: 15; clone_size: -; v_call: TRBV5-1; j_call: TRBJ1-3; d_call: TRBD1; cdr3_nt: TGCGCCAGCAGCTATTCAGGGGGATCTGGAAACACCATATATTTT; cdr3_aa: CASSYSGGSGNTIYF
cdr3_length: 15; clone_size: -; v_call: TRBV28; j_call: TRBJ1-3; d_call: -; cdr3_nt: TGTGCCAGCAGTTTATCCAGTTTACGAGGAAACACCATATATTTT; cdr3_aa: CASSLSSLRGNTIYF
cdr3_length: 15; clone_size: -; v_call: TRBV5-6; j_call: TRBJ1-3; d_call: -; cdr3_nt: TGTGCCAGCAGCCCGGGGGAATACTCTGGAAACACCATATATTTT; cdr3_aa: CASSPGEYSGNTIYF
cdr3_length: 19; clone_size: -; v_call: TRBV4-3; j_call: TRBJ2-7; d_call: TRBD1; cdr3_nt: TGCGCCAGCAGCCAAGCTGGGATGGGTTCTACAGGGGCCTCCTACGAGCAGTACTTC; cdr3_aa: CASSQAGMGSTGASYEQYF
cdr3_length: 13; clone_size: once; v_call: TRBV18; j_call: TRBJ1-2; d_call: TRBD1; cdr3_nt: TGTGCCAGCTCATTCGGGACAGTGTCTGGCTACACCTTC; cdr3_aa: CASSFGTVSGYTF
cdr3_length: 17; clone_size: -; v_call: TRBV28; j_call: TRBJ2-1; d_call: TRBD2; cdr3_nt: TGTGCCAGCAGTTTAAGCGGGGCCGCGGGCCTATACAATGAGCAGTTCTTC; cdr3_aa: CASSLSGAAGLYNEQFF
cdr3_length: 16; clone_size: -; v_call: TRBV24-1; j_call: TRBJ2-7; d_call: TRBD1; cdr3_nt: TGTGCCACCAGTGATCCCGACAGGGACATCGTCTACGAGCAGTACTTC; cdr3_aa: CATSDPDRDIVYEQYF
cdr3_length: 18; clone_size: -; v_call: TRBV4-1; j_call: TRBJ1-5; d_call: -; cdr3_nt: TGCGCCAGCAGCCAAGATCCTAGGGCAGGGCCTGGCAATCAGCCCCAGCATTTT; cdr3_aa: CASSQDPRAGPGNQPQHF
cdr3_length: 13; clone_size: -; v_call: TRBV5-1; j_call: TRBJ1-1; d_call: -; cdr3_nt: TGCGCCAGCAGCTTGCAGGGCAACACTGAAGCTTTCTTT; cdr3_aa: CASSLQGNTEAFF
cdr3_length: 13; clone_size: -; v_call: TRBV27; j_call: TRBJ2-1; d_call: -; cdr3_nt: TGTGCCAGCAGTCCGGGCTCCTACAATGAGCAGTTCTTC; cdr3_aa: CASSPGSYNEQFF
cdr3_length: 16; clone_size: -; v_call: TRBV11-2; j_call: TRBJ2-1; d_call: TRBD2; cdr3_nt: TGTGCCAGCAGCTTCCGACGGACTAGCGAGGGCAATGAGCAGTTCTTC; cdr3_aa: CASSFRRTSEGNEQFF
cdr3_length: 14; clone_size: -; v_call: TRBV12-5; j_call: TRBJ2-5; d_call: -; cdr3_nt: TGTGCTAGTGGTCTTACAGGGTCCCAAGAGACCCAGTACTTC; cdr3_aa: CASGLTGSQETQYF
cdr3_length: 14; clone_size: few; v_call: TRBV6-5; j_call: TRBJ2-2; d_call: -; cdr3_nt: TGTGCCAGCAGTTACTCCAGCCCCACCGGGGAGCTGTTTTTT; cdr3_aa: CASSYSSPTGELFF
cdr3_length: 13; clone_size: -; v_call: TRBV7-2; j_call: TRBJ2-2; d_call: -; cdr3_nt: TGTGCCAGCATAGGAGCTGACACCGGGGAGCTGTTTTTT; cdr3_aa: CASIGADTGELFF
cdr3_length: 13; clone_size: -; v_call: TRBV29-1; j_call: TRBJ2-7; d_call: TRBD2; cdr3_nt: TGCAGCGGCGAGACTAGCGGGAGTGGGGAGCAGTACTTC; cdr3_aa: CSGETSGSGEQYF
cdr3_length: 14; clone_size: -; v_call: TRBV19; j_call: TRBJ1-2; d_call: TRBD1; cdr3_nt: TGTGCCAGTAGTAGGGGACAGGGGACCTATGGCTACACCTTC; cdr3_aa: CASSRGQGTYGYTF
cdr3_length: 17; clone_size: -; v_call: TRBV7-9; j_call: TRBJ1-1; d_call: -; cdr3_nt: TGTGCCAGCAGTTTAGGACAAGAGGACATTTGGGACACTGAAGCTTTCTTT; cdr3_aa: CASSLGQEDIWDTEAFF
cdr3_length: 14; clone_size: once; v_call: TRBV11-3; j_call: TRBJ1-2; d_call: -; cdr3_nt: TGTGCCAGCAGCTTCGATGGGGGTCCTTGGGGCTACACCTTC; cdr3_aa: CASSFDGGPWGYTF
cdr3_length: 17; clone_size: -; v_call: TRBV5-6; j_call: TRBJ2-1; d_call: TRBD2; cdr3_nt: TGTGCCAGCAGCGATCATAGCGGGACGAGCTCCTACAATGAGCAGTTCTTC; cdr3_aa: CASSDHSGTSSYNEQFF
cdr3_length: 16; clone_size: -; v_call: TRBV5-1; j_call: TRBJ1-4; d_call: TRBD1; cdr3_nt: TGCGCCAGCAGCTTGGGGCAGGGGGGAGCTAATGAAAAACTGTTTTTT; cdr3_aa: CASSLGQGGANEKLFF
cdr3_length: 16; clone_size: -; v_call: TRBV7-8; j_call: TRBJ1-5; d_call: -; cdr3_nt: TGTGCCAGCAGCTTGTCACGGACAGTTGGAAATCAGCCCCAGCATTTT; cdr3_aa: CASSLSRTVGNQPQHF
cdr3_length: 14; clone_size: -; v_call: TRBV25-1; j_call: TRBJ2-7; d_call: TRBD1; cdr3_nt: TGTGCCAGCAGTGAGGGACAGAGCAGCTACGAGCAGTACTTC; cdr3_aa: CASSEGQSSYEQYF
cdr3_length: 14; clone_size: once; v_call: TRBV7-3; j_call: TRBJ1-2; d_call: TRBD1; cdr3_nt: TGTGCCAGCAGCCACAGGGGGCTATGGTATGGCTACACCTTC; cdr3_aa: CASSHRGLWYGYTF
cdr3_length: 15; clone_size: -; v_call: TRBV28; j_call: TRBJ2-3; d_call: -; cdr3_nt: TGTGCCAGCAGGGGTGCAGGGCTTGGCACAGATACGCAGTATTTT; cdr3_aa: CASRGAGLGTDTQYF
cdr3_length: 14; clone_size: -; v_call: TRBV19; j_call: TRBJ1-1; d_call: TRBD1; cdr3_nt: TGTGCCAGTAGAGACAGGGGGTTAAGGGGTGAAGCTTTCTTT; cdr3_aa: CASRDRGLRGEAFF
cdr3_length: 14; clone_size: -; v_call: TRBV5-4; j_call: TRBJ1-4; d_call: -; cdr3_nt: TGTGCCAGCAGCTTGGAAGCAACTAATGAAAAACTGTTTTTT; cdr3_aa: CASSLEATNEKLFF
cdr3_length: 14; clone_size: -; v_call: TRBV13; j_call: TRBJ2-3; d_call: -; cdr3_nt: TGTGCCAGCGGACGAAGGCCTAGCACAGATACGCAGTATTTT; cdr3_aa: CASGRRPSTDTQYF
cdr3_length: 16; clone_size: -; v_call: TRBV6-1; j_call: TRBJ1-1; d_call: -; cdr3_nt: TGTGCCAGCAGTGAACGGAGGAAGGGCGACGACACTGAAGCTTTCTTT; cdr3_aa: CASSERRKGDDTEAFF
cdr3_length: 15; clone_size: -; v_call: TRBV4-1; j_call: TRBJ1-2; d_call: TRBD1; cdr3_nt: TGCGCCAGCAGTTTCGGACAGGGTAGAAGCTATGGCTACACCTTC; cdr3_aa: CASSFGQGRSYGYTF
cdr3_length: 13; clone_size: -; v_call: TRBV27; j_call: TRBJ2-1; d_call: -; cdr3_nt: TGTGCCAGCAGTTTACGGGACACGCGGGGGCAGTTCTTC; cdr3_aa: CASSLRDTRGQFF
cdr3_length: 16; clone_size: -; v_call: TRBV27; j_call: TRBJ1-5; d_call: -; cdr3_nt: TGTGCCAGCAGGTCCGAATGGAGGGGCGTTAATCAGCCCCAGCATTTT; cdr3_aa: CASRSEWRGVNQPQHF
cdr3_length: 16; clone_size: -; v_call: TRBV9; j_call: TRBJ1-3; d_call: -; cdr3_nt: TGTGCCAGCCTCTCGGTGGGGAAGGATCCTGGAAACACCATATATTTT; cdr3_aa: CASLSVGKDPGNTIYF
cdr3_length: 14; clone_size: -; v_call: TRBV5-1; j_call: TRBJ1-4; d_call: -; cdr3_nt: TGCGCCAGCAGCTTTCCGGGTCGTAATGAAAAACTGTTTTTT; cdr3_aa: CASSFPGRNEKLFF
cdr3_length: 15; clone_size: -; v_call: TRBV9; j_call: TRBJ1-3; d_call: -; cdr3_nt: TGTGCCAGCAGCGTAGGAGGGGTCGCTGGAAACACCATATATTTT; cdr3_aa: CASSVGGVAGNTIYF
cdr3_length: 14; clone_size: -; v_call: TRBV28; j_call: TRBJ2-7; d_call: -; cdr3_nt: TGTGCCAGCAAACCCCATGGGGTAATAAACGAGCAGTACTTC; cdr3_aa: CASKPHGVINEQYF
cdr3_length: 16; clone_size: few; v_call: TRBV6-5; j_call: TRBJ1-6; d_call: -; cdr3_nt: TGTGCCAGCAGTTATGGAGACAGGATCTATAATTCACCCCTCCACTTT; cdr3_aa: CASSYGDRIYNSPLHF
cdr3_length: 15; clone_size: -; v_call: TRBV19; j_call: TRBJ1-5; d_call: -; cdr3_nt: TGTGCCAGTAGTCCCCAGACCCCCAGCAATCAGCCCCAGCATTTT; cdr3_aa: CASSPQTPSNQPQHF
cdr3_length: 14; clone_size: once; v_call: TRBV5-8; j_call: TRBJ1-2; d_call: TRBD1; cdr3_nt: TGTGCCAGTGAACTCTGGACAGGGGTTAAGGGCTACACCTTC; cdr3_aa: CASELWTGVKGYTF
cdr3_length: 10; clone_size: -; v_call: TRBV20-1; j_call: TRBJ2-1; d_call: -; cdr3_nt: TGCAGCCCGGTGGGGAATGAGCAGTTCTTC; cdr3_aa: CSPVGNEQFF
cdr3_length: 14; clone_size: few; v_call: TRBV2; j_call: TRBJ1-4; d_call: -; cdr3_nt: TGTGCCAGCAGAGGACAGTCCGGTGGGGAAAAACTGTTTTTT; cdr3_aa: CASRGQSGGEKLFF